One T cell receptor (beta chain) is described in this entry. The antigen is not known. This entry comes from a study of cytomegalovirus exposure and HLA in healthy donors. The wider study: Earlier, some 180 million T cells were analyzed, and approximately 110 million unique TCR beta sequences were found among them. Overall study findings and caveats: A list of 150 or so TCR beta chains associated with cytomegalovirus was given. The only immune exposure information that was available was CMV serostatus. Most TCR sequences showed up rarely, but some public TCRs showed up in many donors.

Germline lookup yields CDR1 LNHNV and CDR2 YYDKDF (reference sequence). There are 14 residues in the CDR3. V lost 6 bases to trimming and J lost 7 bases, with 13 bases between them. In the PCR, 60 Vbeta and 13 Jbeta primers were used. Data came from immunoSEQ multiplex PCR; TCRdb stores just in-frame clones and leaves some out. This sample's table reports 100,000 to 150,000 clones. The clonotype comes from a woman between 35 and 50 years old in good health and CMV-seropositive. The chain is built from TRBV15 and TRBJ2-6, with a possible D match to TRBD1 (5 bases). Sample: PBMCs. Here the CDR3 reads CATSERTKANVLTF. In DNA form, the CDR3 reads TGTGCCACCAGTGAGAGGACAAAAGCCAACGTCCTGACTTTC. The entire variable domain, with the rest obtained from reference TRBV15 and TRBJ2-6, is as follows: DAMVIQNPRYQVTQFGKPVTLSCSQTLNHNVMYWYQQKSSQAPKLLFHYYDKDFNNEADTPDNFQSRRPNTSFCFLDIRSPGLGDTAMYLCATSERTKANVLTFGAGSRLTVL.